This T cell receptor (beta chain) was sequenced in a study of cytomegalovirus exposure and HLA in healthy donors. The PCR employed 60 Vbeta primers together with 13 Jbeta primers. Data came from immunoSEQ multiplex PCR; TCRdb stores just in-frame clones and leaves some out. The repertoire holds a few hundred thousand clones, with just over 70% as singletons. As for this clone: Antigen unknown.

General study findings and limits: With later analysis, a missense DCLRE1C variant became linked to TCR beta V- and J-gene trimming. Earlier analysis looked at TCR beta V segments, and most were productive about 90% or about 30% of the time. Certain sequence variants were highly shared and formed a cluster, and this cluster was likely a sequencing artifact. What TCR beta sequences reportedly achieved was accurate prediction of HLA-A and HLA-B alleles in most subjects.

The sequence derives from a female donor in good health and CMV-seronegative. Sequences were obtained from PBMCs.

In DNA form, the CDR3 reads TGTGCCAGCAGCCGAGAAGTCCTAGCCGGGGAGCTGTTTTTT. Protein product: CASSREVLAGELFF. The chain links TRBV4-2 to TRBJ2-2, with D uncertain. From germline, CDR1 is LGHNA and CDR2 YNFKEQ. The V end lost 4 bases, the J end lost 6 bases, and 12 bases lay between the germline ends. The CDR3 covers 14 residues.